These 5 T cell receptor beta chains came from one sample sequenced in a study of blood T cell repertoires in COVID-19 (dated by TCRdb to between 2020 and 2021). The library came from the immunoSEQ multiplex PCR assay. In TCRdb, the immuneACCESS table is reduced to in-frame sequences with V and J assigned. These tables do not hold every clone; where another copy was compared, an unresolved V gene accounts for under half, and the others remain unexplained. For this sample there are roughly 450,000 clones; roughly 91% appear just once. 0.6% to 0.7% of the sample lies in the top ten. The specimen was PBMCs or T cells enriched from blood (not recorded which). Receptors were obtained from a young man who had recovered from COVID-19.

The chain couples TRBV28 to TRBJ1-1; TRBD1 matches 7 bases. V gave up 6 bases and J gave up 6 bases; unmatched junction bases: 4. Germline V gene sequence: CDR1 MDHEN, CDR2 SYDVKM. CDR3 length: 12 amino acids. This chain's CDR3 is CASSSTGPEAFF. In DNA, the CDR3 is TGTGCCAGCAGCTCGACAGGGCCTGAAGCTTTCTTT.

The genes are TRBV10-3 and TRBJ2-2; 10 bases agree with TRBD2. This CDR3 spans 14 amino acids. V gave up 10 bases and J gave up 5 bases; unmatched junction bases: 7. The germline CDR1 and CDR2 sequences are ENHRY and SYGVKD. The CDR3 loop is CASGAGGPTGELFF. The DNA of the CDR3 is TGTGCCAGCGGAGCGGGAGGGCCTACCGGGGAGCTGTTTTTT.

This chain connects TRBV9 to TRBJ2-3; 10 bases align to TRBD1. The V segment lost 3 bases and the J segment 10 bases; nucleotides outside the gene matches: 8. The CDR3 consists of 14 residues. CDR1 and CDR2 from the germline V gene are SGDLS and YYNGEE. The DNA of the CDR3 is TGTGCCAGCAGCGAAACCTTTGGGACAGGGGCGCAGTATTTT. Encoded protein: CASSETFGTGAQYF.

The rearrangement joins TRBV10-2 to TRBJ1-1; the match to TRBD1 covers 9 bases. With 3 bases clipped from V and 1 base from J, the junction kept 15 bases outside the gene matches. This CDR3 region has 19 residues. Germline V gene lookup returns CDR1 WSHSY and CDR2 SAAADI. As DNA, the CDR3 is TGCGCCAGCAGTGATCTCCGGGACAGGGTAAGGGTGCGGAACACTGAAGCTTTCTTT. It codes for CASSDLRDRVRVRNTEAFF.

The V call is TRBV2, the J call TRBJ2-1; unclear D gene. The germline V gene encodes CDR1 SNHLY and CDR2 FYNNEI. V dropped 4 bases and J dropped 8 bases, with 6 bases sitting between them. The CDR3 length is 11 residues. CDR3 sequence reads: CASSVRDEQFF. Written as DNA, the CDR3 is TGTGCCAGCAGTGTCCGGGATGAGCAGTTCTTC.